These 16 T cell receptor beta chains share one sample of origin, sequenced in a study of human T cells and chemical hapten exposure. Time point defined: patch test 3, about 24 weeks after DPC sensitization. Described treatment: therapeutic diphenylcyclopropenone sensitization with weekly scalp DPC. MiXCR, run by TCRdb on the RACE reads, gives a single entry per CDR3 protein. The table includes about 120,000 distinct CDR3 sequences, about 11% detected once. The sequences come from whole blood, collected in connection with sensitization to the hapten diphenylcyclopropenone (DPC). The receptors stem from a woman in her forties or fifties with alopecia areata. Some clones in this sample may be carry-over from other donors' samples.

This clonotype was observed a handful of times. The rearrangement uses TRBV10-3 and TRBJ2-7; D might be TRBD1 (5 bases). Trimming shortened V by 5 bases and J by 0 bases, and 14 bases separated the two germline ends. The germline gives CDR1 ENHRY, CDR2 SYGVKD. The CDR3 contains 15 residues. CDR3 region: CAISRTTESSYEQYF. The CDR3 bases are TGTGCCATCAGTAGAACGACAGAGAGCTCCTACGAGCAGTACTTC.

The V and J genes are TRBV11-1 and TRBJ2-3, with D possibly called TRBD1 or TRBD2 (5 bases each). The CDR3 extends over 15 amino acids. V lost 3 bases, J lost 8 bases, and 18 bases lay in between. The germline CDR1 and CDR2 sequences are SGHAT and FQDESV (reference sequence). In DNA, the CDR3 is TGTGCCAGCAGCTTCGGAGGTCAGGGTTTAAGTACGCAGTATTTT. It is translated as CASSFGGQGLSTQYF.

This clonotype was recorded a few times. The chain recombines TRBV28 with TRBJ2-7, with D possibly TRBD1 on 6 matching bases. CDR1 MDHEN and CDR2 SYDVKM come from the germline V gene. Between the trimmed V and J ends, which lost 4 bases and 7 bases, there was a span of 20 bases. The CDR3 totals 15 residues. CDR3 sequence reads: CASSSPGHYSEEQYF. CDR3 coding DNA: TGTGCCAGCAGTTCACCGGGACACTACTCGGAAGAGCAGTACTTC.

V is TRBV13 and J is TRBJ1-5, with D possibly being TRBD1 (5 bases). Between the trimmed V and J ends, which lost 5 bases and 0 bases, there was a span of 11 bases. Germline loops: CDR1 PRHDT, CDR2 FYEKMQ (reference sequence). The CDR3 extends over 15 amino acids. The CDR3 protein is CASSTGRHSNQPQHF. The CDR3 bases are TGTGCCAGCAGCACAGGACGGCATAGCAATCAGCCCCAGCATTTT.

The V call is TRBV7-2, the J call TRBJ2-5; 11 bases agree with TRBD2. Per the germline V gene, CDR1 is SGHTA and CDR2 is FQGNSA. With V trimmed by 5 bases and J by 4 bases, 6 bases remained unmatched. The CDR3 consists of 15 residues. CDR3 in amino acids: CASSPLAGGIETQYF. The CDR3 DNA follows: TGTGCCAGCAGCCCCCTAGCGGGGGGTATAGAGACCCAGTACTTC.

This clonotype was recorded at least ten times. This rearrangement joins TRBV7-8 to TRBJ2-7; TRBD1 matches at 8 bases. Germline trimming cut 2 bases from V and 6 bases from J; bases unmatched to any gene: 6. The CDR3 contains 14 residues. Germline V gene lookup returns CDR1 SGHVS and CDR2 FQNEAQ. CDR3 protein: CASSLTGGIGEQYF. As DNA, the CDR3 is TGTGCCAGCAGCTTAACAGGGGGAATCGGCGAGCAGTACTTC.

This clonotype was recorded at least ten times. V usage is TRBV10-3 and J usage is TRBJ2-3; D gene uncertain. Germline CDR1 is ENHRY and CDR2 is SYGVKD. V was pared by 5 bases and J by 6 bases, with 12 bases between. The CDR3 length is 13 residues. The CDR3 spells CAISTSVYDTQYF. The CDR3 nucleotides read TGTGCCATCAGTACGAGCGTCTACGATACGCAGTATTTT.

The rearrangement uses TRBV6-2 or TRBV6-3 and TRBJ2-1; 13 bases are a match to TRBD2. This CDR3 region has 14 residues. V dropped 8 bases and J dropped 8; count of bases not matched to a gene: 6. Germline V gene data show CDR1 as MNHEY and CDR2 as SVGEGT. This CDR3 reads CASRTSGSKDEQFF. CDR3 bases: TGTGCCAGCCGGACTAGCGGGAGTAAGGATGAGCAGTTCTTC.

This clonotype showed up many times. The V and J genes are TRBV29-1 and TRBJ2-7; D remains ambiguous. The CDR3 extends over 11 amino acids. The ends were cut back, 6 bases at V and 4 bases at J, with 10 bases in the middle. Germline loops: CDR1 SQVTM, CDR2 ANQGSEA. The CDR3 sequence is CSVSLGYEQYF. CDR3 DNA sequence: TGCAGCGTATCGCTTGGGTACGAGCAGTACTTC.

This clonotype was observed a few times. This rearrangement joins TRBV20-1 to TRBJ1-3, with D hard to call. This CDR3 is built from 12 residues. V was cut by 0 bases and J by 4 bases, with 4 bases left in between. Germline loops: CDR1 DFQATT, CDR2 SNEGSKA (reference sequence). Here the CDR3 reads CSAREGGNTIYF. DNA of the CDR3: TGCAGTGCTAGAGAAGGCGGAAACACCATATATTTT.

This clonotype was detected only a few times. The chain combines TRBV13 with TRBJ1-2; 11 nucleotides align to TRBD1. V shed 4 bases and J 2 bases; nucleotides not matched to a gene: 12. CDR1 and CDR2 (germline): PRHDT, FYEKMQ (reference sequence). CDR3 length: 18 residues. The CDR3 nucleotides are TGTGCCAGCAGCTCCCCGGGACAGGGGGAGGAGGCCAACTATGGCTACACCTTC. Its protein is CASSSPGQGEEANYGYTF.

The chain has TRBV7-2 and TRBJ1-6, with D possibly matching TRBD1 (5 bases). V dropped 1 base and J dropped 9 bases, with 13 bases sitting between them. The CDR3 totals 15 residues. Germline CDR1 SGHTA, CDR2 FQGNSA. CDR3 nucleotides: TGTGCCAGCAGCTTAGTCCAGAGGGGTGGTTCACCCCTCCACTTT. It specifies CASSLVQRGGSPLHF. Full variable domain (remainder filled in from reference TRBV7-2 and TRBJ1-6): GAGVSQSPSNKVTEKGKDVELRCDPISGHTALYWYRQSLGQGLEFLIYFQGNSAPDKSGLPSDRFSAERTGGSVSTLTIQRTQQEDSAVYLCASSLVQRGGSPLHFGNGTRLTVT.

As DNA, the CDR3 is TGTGCCAGCAGTTACTCTAGGGGTACAGATACGCAGTATTTT. It is translated as CASSYSRGTDTQYF. V is TRBV6-6 and J is TRBJ2-3; possibly TRBD1 for D (5 bases). Trimming took off 0 bases at V and 3 bases at J, with 7 bases between the two ends. CDR1 and CDR2 (germline): MNHNY, SVGAGI (reference sequence). This CDR3 is built from 14 residues.

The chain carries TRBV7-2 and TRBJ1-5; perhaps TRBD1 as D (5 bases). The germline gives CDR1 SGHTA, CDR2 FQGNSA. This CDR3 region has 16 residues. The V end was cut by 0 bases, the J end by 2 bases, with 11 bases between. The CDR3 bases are TGTGCCAGCAGCTTAGCGGGCTCGGGGCGCAATCAGCCCCAGCATTTT. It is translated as CASSLAGSGRNQPQHF.

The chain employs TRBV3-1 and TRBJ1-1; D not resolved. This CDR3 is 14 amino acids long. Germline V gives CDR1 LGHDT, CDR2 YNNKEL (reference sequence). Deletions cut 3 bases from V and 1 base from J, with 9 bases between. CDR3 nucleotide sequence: TGTGCCAGCAGCCACGGACTGCCGAACACTGAAGCTTTCTTT. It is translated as CASSHGLPNTEAFF. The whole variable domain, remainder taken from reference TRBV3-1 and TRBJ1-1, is DTAVSQTPKYLVTQMGNDKSIKCEQNLGHDTMYWYKQDSKKFLKIMFSYNNKELIINETVPNRFSPKSPDKAHLNLHINSLELGDSAVYFCASSHGLPNTEAFFGQGTRLTVV.

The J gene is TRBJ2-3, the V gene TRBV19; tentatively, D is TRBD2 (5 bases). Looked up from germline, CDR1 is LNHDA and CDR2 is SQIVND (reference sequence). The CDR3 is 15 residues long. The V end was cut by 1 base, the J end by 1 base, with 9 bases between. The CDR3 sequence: CASSIGTRGTDTQYF. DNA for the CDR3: TGTGCCAGTAGTATAGGGACTCGGGGCACAGATACGCAGTATTTT.